This entry lists 30 T cell receptor beta chains sequenced from one sample in a study of T cells in localized non-small cell lung cancer. Assay used: immunoSEQ multiplex PCR; TCRdb lists only in-frame clones, some missing. The table lists about 12,000 clones, about 83% of them singletons. This specimen consisted of peripheral blood, obtained before any cancer treatment. The source is a male donor older than 55 with stage I lung adenocarcinoma.

The V and J genes are TRBV6-5 and TRBJ1-4, with D possibly TRBD1 on 5 matching bases. The CDR3 is 15 residues long. Germline-derived CDR1 and CDR2 are MNHEY and SVGAGI. V lost 6 bases to trimming and J lost 3 bases, with 14 bases between them. DNA for the CDR3: TGTGCCAGCAGCCTGACCAGGGCGGCTAATGAAAAACTGTTTTTT. It translates to CASSLTRAANEKLFF.

The J gene is TRBJ2-2, the V gene TRBV5-8; D gene uncertain. The CDR3 sequence is 17 residues long. Germline loops: CDR1 SGHTS, CDR2 YDEGEE. The ends were cut back, 4 bases at V and 8 bases at J, with 24 bases in the middle. In DNA form, the CDR3 reads TGTGCCAGCAGCCGGATTGATAAAAATTTTGTTAATGGGGAGCTGTTTTTT. Translated, it gives CASSRIDKNFVNGELFF.

This clone was seen only a few times. The CDR3, as DNA: TGTGCCAGCACCCCCCCCCATCCCCCCTACGAGCAGTACTTC. This encodes CASTPPHPPYEQYF. The chain links TRBV6-5 to TRBJ2-7; no reliable D call. CDR3 length equals 14 residues. In germline, CDR1 is MNHEY, CDR2 SVGAGI. Between the trimmed V and J ends, which lost 7 bases and 2 bases, there was a span of 15 bases.

The J gene is TRBJ1-6, the V gene TRBV9, with D hard to call. This CDR3 is built from 16 residues. CDR1 is SGDLS and CDR2 is YYNGEE in the germline V gene. Trimming stripped 0 bases from V and 0 bases from J, with 7 bases between. DNA of the CDR3: TGTGCCAGCAGCGTAGGACTCAACTCCTATAATTCACCCCTCCACTTT. It yields the protein CASSVGLNSYNSPLHF.

The chain carries TRBV4-2 and TRBJ2-7; no clear D gene. Germline V gives CDR1 LGHNA, CDR2 YNFKEQ. V was pared by 2 bases and J by 2 bases, with 19 bases between. The CDR3 has 17 residues. As DNA, the CDR3 is TGTGCCAGCAGCCAACAAGAGGTTCCCGGTCTCACCTACGAGCAGTACTTC. Translated: CASSQQEVPGLTYEQYF.

The chain carries TRBV14 and TRBJ2-3, with TRBD2 matching over 12 bases. The CDR3 is 15 residues long. Trimming removed 5 bases from V and 6 bases from J; junction bases left unmatched: 6. Germline-derived CDR1 and CDR2 are SGHDN and FVKESK. The CDR3 DNA reads as TGTGCCAGCAGCGAGACTAGCGGGGGAGCTGATACGCAGTATTTT. It encodes CASSETSGGADTQYF.

This chain uses TRBV5-5 with TRBJ1-4, with 8 positions matching TRBD1. Germline V gene lookup returns CDR1 SGHKS and CDR2 YYEKEE (reference sequence). The J segment lost 0 bases and the V segment lost 5 bases, leaving 3 bases of the junction unmatched. This CDR3 spans 15 amino acids. This CDR3 reads CASRRQGSTNEKLFF. The CDR3 DNA reads as TGTGCCAGCAGGCGACAGGGGTCAACTAATGAAAAACTGTTTTTT. Variable domain in full (rest from reference TRBV5-5 and TRBJ1-4): DAGVTQSPTHLIKTRGQQVTLRCSPISGHKSVSWYQQVLGQGPQFIFQYYEKEERGRGNFPDRFSARQFPNYSSELNVNALLLGDSALYLCASRRQGSTNEKLFFGSGTQLSVL.

The gene calls are TRBV5-4 and TRBJ2-5, with 12 bases aligning to TRBD2. Germline CDR1 and CDR2: SGHNT and YYREEE (reference sequence). V gave up 3 bases and J gave up 5 bases; unmatched junction bases: 5. The CDR3 extends over 15 amino acids. CDR3 in amino acids: CASSSTSGGGETQYF. The CDR3 DNA reads as TGTGCCAGCAGCTCGACTAGCGGGGGAGGCGAGACCCAGTACTTC. The full variable domain, completed using reference TRBV5-4 and TRBJ2-5, is ETGVTQSPTHLIKTRGQQVTLRCSSQSGHNTVSWYQQALGQGPQFIFQYYREEENGRGNFPPRFSGLQFPNYSSELNVNALELDDSALYLCASSSTSGGGETQYFGPGTRLLVL.

In this sample, this clone turned up a few times. The chain carries TRBV10-3 and TRBJ1-4; no reliable D call. The CDR3 is 15 residues long. CDR1 and CDR2 from the germline V gene are ENHRY and SYGVKD. The germline V and J ends were trimmed by 10 bases and 7 bases, with 22 bases remaining between them. The CDR3 nucleotides read TGTGCCAGCACTTTGGGAGAGGGATCGGGTGAAAAACTGTTTTTT. As protein: CASTLGEGSGEKLFF.

The chain links TRBV7-9 to TRBJ1-2, with D possibly TRBD1 on 5 matching bases. The V and J ends lost 6 bases and 9 bases respectively, with 14 bases between them. This CDR3 region has 12 residues. Germline V gene sequence: CDR1 SEHNR, CDR2 FQNEAQ (reference sequence). The DNA for the CDR3 is TGTGCCAGCAGGTCCGACAGCGTAAGCTACACCTTC. Translation gives CASRSDSVSYTF.

This rearrangement joins TRBV7-4 to TRBJ1-5; tentative D call: TRBD1 (6 bases). The V gene lost 4 bases and the J gene lost 5 bases, with 12 bases spanning the gap. CDR1 is SGHVT, CDR2 SQSDAQ, per germline. This CDR3 has 14 amino acids. The chain's CDR3 is CASSSKNRDQPQHF. As DNA, the CDR3 is TGTGCCAGCAGCTCGAAGAACAGGGATCAGCCCCAGCATTTT.

Only a few counts were recorded for this clone. CDR3 DNA: TGTGCCAGCAGTGACGTGGTCGTTTACGAGCAGTACTTC. It codes for CASSDVVVYEQYF. V gene TRBV2 combines with J gene TRBJ2-7, with no clear D. The germline V gene encodes CDR1 SNHLY and CDR2 FYNNEI. The CDR3 is 13 residues long. V was shortened by 3 bases and J by 4 bases, with 10 bases between the two germline ends.

This clone was recorded once. This chain uses TRBV6-5 with TRBJ1-6; D remains unclear. V was trimmed by 5 bases and J by 9 bases, leaving 14 bases between them. This CDR3 has 14 amino acids. CDR1 and CDR2 (germline): MNHEY, SVGAGI. DNA of the CDR3: TGTGCCAGCAGTCCTCACACGGACCGTTCACCCCTCCACTTT. Translating gives CASSPHTDRSPLHF.

The V and J genes are TRBV7-3 and TRBJ2-3, with TRBD1 as a possible D gene (6 bases). In germline, CDR1 is SGHTA, CDR2 FQGTGA. Trimming cost V 0 bases and J 6 bases, with 7 bases left between them. CDR3 size: 13 residues. This CDR3 is CASSLTRGDTQYF. CDR3 sequence (DNA): TGTGCCAGCAGCTTAACAAGGGGGGATACGCAGTATTTT.

The chain links TRBV6-4 to TRBJ2-1, with TRBD1 as a possible D gene (6 bases). Germline loops: CDR1 MRHNA, CDR2 SNTAGT. Deletions cut 6 bases from V and 9 bases from J, with 15 bases between. The CDR3 extends over 13 amino acids. This chain's CDR3 is CASSAQGRGEQFF. In DNA form, the CDR3 reads TGTGCCAGCAGCGCACAGGGTAGGGGTGAGCAGTTCTTC.

This chain uses TRBV6-5 with TRBJ1-5; D is unresolved. Germline lookup yields CDR1 MNHEY and CDR2 SVGAGI. V lost 2 bases, J lost 1 base, and 6 bases lay in between. The CDR3 runs to 14 residues. CDR3 in DNA: TGTGCCAGCAGTTACGGTGGGAGCAATCAGCCCCAGCATTTT. This encodes CASSYGGSNQPQHF.

The chain combines TRBV30 with TRBJ2-1; tentatively, D is TRBD1 or TRBD2 (7 bases each). Germline V gene lookup returns CDR1 GTSNPN and CDR2 SVGIG (reference sequence). This CDR3 has 10 amino acids. CDR3 nucleotides: TGTGCGGTGGGAGGGGGCTTTAAGTTCTTC. This encodes CAVGGGFKFF. Supplemented by reference TRBV30 and TRBJ2-1, the full variable domain reads SQTIHQWPATLVQPVGSPLSLECTVEGTSNPNLYWYRQAAGRGLQLLFYSVGIGQISSEVPQNLSASRPQDRQFILSSKKLLLSDSGFYLCAVGGGFKFFGPGTRLTVL.

This rearrangement joins TRBV6-6 to TRBJ1-1; D is ambiguous. In germline, CDR1 is MNHNY, CDR2 SVGAGI (reference sequence). Trimming cost V 5 bases and J 1 base, with 5 bases left between them. This CDR3 spans 12 amino acids. For the CDR3, the DNA is TGTGCCAGCAGTGACCCGAACACTGAAGCTTTCTTT. Translating it yields CASSDPNTEAFF.

The J gene is TRBJ2-7, the V gene TRBV7-8; 8 nucleotides match TRBD2. The length of the CDR3 is 16 residues. V trimming: 1 base; J trimming: 3 bases; junction bases outside the gene matches: 8. Per the germline V gene, CDR1 is SGHVS and CDR2 is FQNEAQ. CDR3 sequence: CASSLVLAGGYYEQYF. The CDR3 DNA sequence: TGTGCCAGCAGCTTAGTTCTTGCGGGGGGATACTACGAGCAGTACTTC.

The chain is built from TRBV6-5 and TRBJ2-5; D is undetermined. Germline V gives CDR1 MNHEY, CDR2 SVGAGI. The CDR3 sequence is 13 residues long. Deletions cut 2 bases from V and 7 bases from J, with 11 bases between. In DNA, the CDR3 is TGTGCCAGCAGTTACATCACCGGTGGGACCCAGTACTTC. This gives the protein CASSYITGGTQYF.

This chain connects TRBV28 to TRBJ1-1; TRBD1 matches 7 bases. This CDR3 is 15 amino acids long. The germline gives CDR1 MDHEN, CDR2 SYDVKM. The V and J ends lost 3 bases and 3 bases, in that order; junction bases with no gene match: 7. CDR3 amino acids: CASSFLGQDYTEAFF. CDR3 bases: TGTGCCAGCAGTTTTTTAGGACAGGACTACACTGAAGCTTTCTTT.

This clone was seen once. This chain links TRBV19 with TRBJ1-2, with no clear D. Germline V gives CDR1 LNHDA, CDR2 SQIVND (reference sequence). V lost 5 bases and J 1 base, leaving 8 bases between the germline ends. The CDR3 runs 13 residues. The CDR3 spells CASSLRSNYGYTF. The CDR3 nucleotides read TGTGCCAGTAGTCTGAGAAGTAACTATGGCTACACCTTC.

The rearrangement joins TRBV18 to TRBJ2-5, with 7 positions matching TRBD2. The CDR3 contains 13 residues. Trimming at V came to 4 bases and at J to 5 bases, leaving 4 bases not matched to a gene. Germline V gives CDR1 KGHSH, CDR2 LQKENI. The DNA for the CDR3 is TGTGCCAGCTCACGACTAGCAGGGGAGACCCAGTACTTC. It yields the protein CASSRLAGETQYF.

This sequence joins TRBV4-3 and TRBJ2-7, with D hard to call. This CDR3 spans 14 amino acids. Germline CDR1 LGHNA, CDR2 YSLEER. Trimming pared 0 bases from V and 5 bases from J, leaving 11 bases between. This chain's CDR3 is CASSQDTLRHEQYF. The DNA for the CDR3 is TGCGCCAGCAGCCAAGACACCCTGCGGCACGAGCAGTACTTC.

The chain carries TRBV28 and TRBJ1-6; TRBD1 agrees at 8 bases. Per germline, CDR1 MDHEN and CDR2 SYDVKM. The junction had 8 bases not matched to a gene; V was cut back by 6 bases and J by 10 bases. This CDR3 region has 14 residues. CDR3 protein: CASSLQGVWSPLHF. The CDR3 DNA reads TGTGCCAGCAGCTTACAGGGGGTTTGGTCACCCCTCCACTTT.

This clone showed up just a few times. The chain employs TRBV7-2 and TRBJ1-6; D unresolved. The CDR3 has 14 residues. Germline V gene lookup returns CDR1 SGHTA and CDR2 FQGNSA. Trimming shortened V by 1 base and J by 7 bases, and 8 bases separated the two germline ends. The DNA of the CDR3 is TGTGCCAGCAGCTTAGTTGTGGGAAATTCACCCCTCCACTTT. Residues: CASSLVVGNSPLHF. Full variable domain (missing parts from reference TRBV7-2 and TRBJ1-6): GAGVSQSPSNKVTEKGKDVELRCDPISGHTALYWYRQSLGQGLEFLIYFQGNSAPDKSGLPSDRFSAERTGGSVSTLTIQRTQQEDSAVYLCASSLVVGNSPLHFGNGTRLTVT.

The chain employs TRBV19 and TRBJ2-3; tentative D call: TRBD1 (5 bases). Trimming took 4 bases from V and 0 from J, leaving 8 bases between them. CDR3 length equals 14 residues. Germline lookup yields CDR1 LNHDA and CDR2 SQIVND (reference sequence). In nucleotides, the CDR3 is TGTGCCAGTAGTAGACAGATTAGCACAGATACGCAGTATTTT. The encoded protein is CASSRQISTDTQYF.

The J gene is TRBJ2-7, the V gene TRBV7-9, with D perhaps assigned TRBD1 or TRBD2 (5 bases each). The CDR3 consists of 16 residues. The V end lost 5 bases, the J end lost 2 bases, and 19 bases lay between the germline ends. CDR1 is SEHNR, CDR2 FQNEAQ, per germline (reference sequence). CDR3 nucleotide sequence: TGTGCCAGCAGCAAAGGTGGGGACGGCTTTACCTACGAGCAGTACTTC. Translating gives CASSKGGDGFTYEQYF.

This chain uses TRBV2 with TRBJ1-2; 12 bases fit TRBD1. This CDR3 spans 13 amino acids. CDR1 is SNHLY, CDR2 FYNNEI, per germline. Trimming took 8 bases from V and 7 from J; bases not matched to a gene: 5. The CDR3 protein is CASEGTGGGGYTF. CDR3 bases: TGTGCCAGCGAGGGGACAGGGGGCGGTGGCTACACCTTC.

The chain uses TRBV14 and TRBJ1-1; possible D gene TRBD1, 5 bases. Trimming removed 4 bases at V and 8 bases at J, with 14 bases between. Germline V lookup: CDR1 SGHDN, CDR2 FVKESK. The CDR3 runs to 13 residues. CDR3 nucleotide sequence: TGTGCCAGCAGCCCAGAGTGGAGGGGAGAAGCTTTCTTT. Translation gives CASSPEWRGEAFF.